This TCR beta chain emerged from a study of T-cell reconstitution after alpha-beta-depleted transplantation in children. Study-wide results and limits: Reportedly, only several hundred clones from non-depleted graft cells drove alpha-beta T-cell counts at about two months. T-cell counts and diversity at one year following transplant were attributed mainly to newly produced T cells. Surviving recipient T cells and thymic progenitors underlay high day-60 TCRbeta diversity in some patients.

This CDR3 spans 14 amino acids. Germline CDR1 MNHEY, CDR2 SVGAGI. Trimming cost V 8 bases and J 6 bases, with 16 bases left between them. Unique molecular identifiers were incorporated when the TCRbeta library was constructed. TCRdb called the PCR reads again in MiXCR, with one record for every CDR3 protein. This table has approximately 980,000 distinct CDR3 sequences, 25% to 30% appearing once. This clonotype was detected a few times. Its antigen remains unidentified. The receptor was derived from a boy under two years old who had a stem cell transplant for SCID, so the T cells may come from the graft donor. The sample was PBMCs, mostly from graft donor cells, taken 360 days after TCRalphabeta/CD19-depleted stem cell transplant. The chain employs TRBV6-5 and TRBJ2-2, with D hard to call. CDR3 in amino acids: CASRFSTASGELFF. In DNA, the CDR3 is TGTGCCAGCCGTTTCTCGACCGCATCCGGGGAGCTGTTTTTT.